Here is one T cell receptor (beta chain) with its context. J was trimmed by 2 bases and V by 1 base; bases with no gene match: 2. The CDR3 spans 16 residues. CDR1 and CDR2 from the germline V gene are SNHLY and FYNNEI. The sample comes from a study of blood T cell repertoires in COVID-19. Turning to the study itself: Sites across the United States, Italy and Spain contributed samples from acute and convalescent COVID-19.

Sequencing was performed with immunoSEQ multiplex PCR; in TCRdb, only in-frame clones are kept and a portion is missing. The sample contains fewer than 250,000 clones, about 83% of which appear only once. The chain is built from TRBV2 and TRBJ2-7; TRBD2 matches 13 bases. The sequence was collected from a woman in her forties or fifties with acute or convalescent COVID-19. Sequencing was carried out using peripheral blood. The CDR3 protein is CASSEEGLAGTYEQYF. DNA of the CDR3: TGTGCCAGCAGTGAAGAGGGACTAGCGGGGACCTACGAGCAGTACTTC. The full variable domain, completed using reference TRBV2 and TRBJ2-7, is EPEVTQTPSHQVTQMGQEVILRCVPISNHLYFYWYRQILGQKVEFLVSFYNNEISEKSEIFDDQFSVERPDGSNFTLKIRSTKLEDSAMYFCASSEEGLAGTYEQYFGPGTRLTVT.